The next 23 T cell receptor beta chains were all read from a single sample in a study of cytomegalovirus exposure and HLA in healthy donors. The primer mix had 60 Vbeta and 13 Jbeta primers. Produced via immunoSEQ multiplex PCR; TCRdb's table is partial and in-frame only. Of some 130,000 clones listed, nearly 80% are singletons. The sample taken for sequencing was PBMCs. The receptors originated from a man aged 25 to 45 in good health and CMV-seronegative.

This sequence joins TRBV11-1 and TRBJ2-3; 10 nucleotides align to TRBD2. J gave up 0 bases and V 5 bases, and 5 bases lay outside the gene matches. The CDR3 consists of 16 residues. Germline CDR1 is SGHAT and CDR2 is FQDESV (reference sequence). CDR3 nucleotide sequence: TGTGCCAGCAGCCTGCGACTAGCGGGCAGCACAGATACGCAGTATTTT. Its protein is CASSLRLAGSTDTQYF.

The rearrangement links TRBV19 to TRBJ1-4; D is uncertain. The CDR3 has 14 residues. Germline loops: CDR1 LNHDA, CDR2 SQIVND (reference sequence). The V and J ends lost 7 bases and 2 bases respectively, with 11 bases between them. The CDR3 sequence: CASTPGTTNEKLFF. As DNA, the CDR3 is TGTGCCAGTACCCCAGGTACCACTAATGAAAAACTGTTTTTT.

Notes on this clone: Other DNA sequences in the same sample also yield this CDR3. The rearrangement joins TRBV18 to TRBJ1-1, with D possibly being TRBD1 (6 bases). V was trimmed by 6 bases and J by 1 base, leaving 12 bases between them. The CDR3 is made up of 14 amino acids. Germline CDR1 reads KGHSH; CDR2 reads LQKENI. The CDR3 loop is CASSPDRQNTEAFF. The CDR3 DNA is TGTGCCAGCTCGCCGGACAGACAGAACACTGAAGCTTTCTTT.

V is TRBV5-6 and J is TRBJ1-4; D not certain. Trimming cost V 4 bases and J 0 bases, with 10 bases left between them. Per the germline V gene, CDR1 is SGHDT and CDR2 is YYEEEE. The CDR3 contains 15 residues. CDR3 loop: CASSTRRSTNEKLFF. The CDR3 nucleotides are TGTGCCAGCAGCACTAGACGATCAACTAATGAAAAACTGTTTTTT.

The CDR3 is CASSLEAGKAYEQYF. The CDR3 region has the DNA TGTGCCAGCAGCTTAGAGGCAGGAAAAGCCTACGAGCAGTACTTC. J is TRBJ2-7 and V is TRBV7-6; D is unresolved. Per the germline V gene, CDR1 is SGHVS and CDR2 is FNYEAQ. Trimming removed 1 base from V and 2 bases from J, with 12 bases in between. The CDR3 spans 15 residues.

The V gene is TRBV7-9, the J gene TRBJ2-7; TRBD1 matches 7 bases. Per germline, CDR1 SEHNR and CDR2 FQNEAQ (reference sequence). J gave up 0 bases and V 5 bases, and 7 bases lay outside the gene matches. The CDR3 extends over 15 amino acids. This chain's CDR3 is CASSVGTVNSYEQYF. CDR3 bases: TGTGCCAGCAGCGTTGGGACAGTAAACTCCTACGAGCAGTACTTC.

This clone was recorded a few times. The V gene is TRBV5-1, the J gene TRBJ2-7; 9 nucleotides match TRBD2. V shed 2 bases and J 5 bases; nucleotides not matched to a gene: 8. From germline, CDR1 is SGHRS and CDR2 YFSETQ. The CDR3 has 15 amino acids. CDR3 bases: TGCGCCAGCAGCTTCCTAGGACTAGCGTTTCACGAGCAGTACTTC. Protein sequence: CASSFLGLAFHEQYF.

Regarding this clone: Different DNA sequences within this sample yield the same CDR3. The rearrangement links TRBV7-2 to TRBJ2-1, with 10 bases fitting TRBD2. V shed 4 bases, J shed 2 bases, and the junction held 2 bases outside the gene matches. From germline, CDR1 is SGHTA and CDR2 FQGNSA. The CDR3 has 15 residues. In DNA form, the CDR3 reads TGTGCCAGCAGCTCGACTAGCGGGCCCTACAATGAGCAGTTCTTC. This gives the protein CASSSTSGPYNEQFF.

The chain has TRBV7-2 and TRBJ2-4; D is perhaps TRBD2 (5 bases). V lost 1 base and J 0 bases, leaving 13 bases between the germline ends. The V gene's germline CDR1 is SGHTA and CDR2 FQGNSA. The CDR3 runs 17 residues. The chain's CDR3 is CASSLGYGVLAKNIQYF. CDR3 DNA sequence: TGTGCCAGCAGCTTAGGATACGGGGTTCTAGCCAAAAACATTCAGTACTTC.

The chain couples TRBV28 to TRBJ1-4; 8 bases line up with TRBD1. CDR1 is MDHEN, CDR2 SYDVKM, per germline. The CDR3 is 14 amino acids. Trimming removed 5 bases from V and 3 bases from J; junction bases left unmatched: 2. This CDR3 is CASSNRGSNEKLFF. The DNA of the CDR3 is TGTGCCAGCAGTAACAGGGGGTCTAATGAAAAACTGTTTTTT.

The gene calls are TRBV27 and TRBJ2-5, with a tentative D call TRBD1 (6 bases). Trimming shortened V by 6 bases and J by 3 bases, and 14 bases separated the two germline ends. Germline V gives CDR1 MNHEY, CDR2 SMNVEV (reference sequence). This CDR3 region has 14 residues. The CDR3 protein is CASRATGPEETQYF. In DNA, the CDR3 is TGTGCCAGCAGGGCGACAGGACCAGAAGAGACCCAGTACTTC.

V usage is TRBV7-2 and J usage is TRBJ2-1, with 8 bases aligning to TRBD2. Germline values: CDR1 SGHTA, CDR2 FQGNSA. The length of the CDR3 is 16 residues. V lost 3 bases, J lost 5 bases, and 9 bases stayed unmatched. CDR3 amino acids: CASSFSGASGHNEQFF. In DNA form, the CDR3 reads TGTGCCAGCAGCTTCTCTGGGGCTAGCGGGCACAATGAGCAGTTCTTC.

The chain joins TRBV15 to TRBJ2-1, with TRBD2 as a possible D gene (6 bases). Germline-derived CDR1 and CDR2 are LNHNV and YYDKDF (reference sequence). CDR3 size: 13 residues. Deletions cut 0 bases from V and 9 bases from J, with 9 bases between. DNA of the CDR3: TGTGCCACCAGCAGAGAGGGGAGGCGTGAGCAGTTCTTC. Protein sequence: CATSREGRREQFF.

This clone was found once. The V call is TRBV6-4, the J call TRBJ1-1, with D perhaps TRBD1 (6 bases). Germline CDR1 and CDR2: MRHNA and SNTAGT. Trimming cost V 6 bases and J 3 bases, with 11 bases left between them. CDR3 length: 13 amino acids. The CDR3 protein is CASSQGLHTEAFF. The CDR3 DNA reads as TGTGCCAGCAGCCAGGGGTTGCACACTGAAGCTTTCTTT.

The rearrangement uses TRBV6-6 and TRBJ2-7, with 8 bases aligning to TRBD2. This CDR3 has 14 residues. CDR1 MNHNY and CDR2 SVGAGI come from the germline V gene (reference sequence). V shed 6 bases, J shed 3 bases, and the junction held 7 bases outside the gene matches. CDR3 in amino acids: CASSPPGGLYEQYF. The CDR3 DNA is TGTGCCAGCAGCCCCCCGGGAGGGCTCTACGAGCAGTACTTC.

About this clone: Other DNA variants within this sample encode the same CDR3. The chain recombines TRBV30 with TRBJ2-7, with 10 nucleotides matching TRBD1. After removal of 4 bases from V and 2 bases from J, the junction contained 8 bases not matched to a gene. The CDR3 is 15 amino acids. Germline CDR1 is GTSNPN and CDR2 is SVGIG (reference sequence). For the CDR3, the DNA is TGTGCCTGGAATGGAAGGGACAGGGGAACCTACGAGCAGTACTTC. Translating it yields CAWNGRDRGTYEQYF. The entire variable domain, with the rest obtained from reference TRBV30 and TRBJ2-7, is as follows: SQTIHQWPATLVQPVGSPLSLECTVEGTSNPNLYWYRQAAGRGLQLLFYSVGIGQISSEVPQNLSASRPQDRQFILSSKKLLLSDSGFYLCAWNGRDRGTYEQYFGPGTRLTVT.

This clone was counted once. CDR3 DNA sequence: TGCAGTGGCGAGTCAGGGAACATTCAGTACTTC. Translation: CSGESGNIQYF. The chain links TRBV20-1 to TRBJ2-4, with D tentatively TRBD1 (5 bases). CDR1 DFQATT and CDR2 SNEGSKA come from the germline V gene (reference sequence). V gave up 7 bases and J gave up 7 bases, with 11 bases separating them. The CDR3 consists of 11 residues.

The chain employs TRBV7-2 and TRBJ2-7; the D gene is possibly TRBD2 (6 bases). Trimming took 4 bases from V and 3 from J, leaving 16 bases between them. The CDR3 is 15 residues long. The germline V gene has CDR1 SGHTA and CDR2 FQGNSA. CDR3 region: CASSSPGLQNYEQYF. The CDR3 coding sequence is TGTGCCAGCAGCTCTCCGGGACTTCAGAACTACGAGCAGTACTTC.

The chain employs TRBV27 and TRBJ2-7, with a weak D call TRBD2 (6 bases). V was clipped by 5 bases and J by 2 bases, with 13 bases between them. CDR1 is MNHEY, CDR2 SMNVEV, per germline (reference sequence). The CDR3 covers 14 residues. CDR3: CASSPLGGTYEQYF. For the CDR3, the DNA is TGTGCCAGCAGTCCCTTAGGAGGGACCTACGAGCAGTACTTC.

CDR3 amino acids: CASSKNPSGDGYTF. For the CDR3, the DNA is TGTGCCAGCAGTAAAAACCCTAGCGGTGATGGCTACACCTTC. The chain couples TRBV28 to TRBJ1-2; D is unclear. CDR1 and CDR2 from the germline V gene are MDHEN and SYDVKM. Trimming cost V 5 bases and J 6 bases, with 16 bases left between them. The CDR3 totals 14 residues.

The rearrangement links TRBV6-5 to TRBJ2-5; perhaps TRBD1 as D (6 bases). Germline CDR1 and CDR2: MNHEY and SVGAGI. There are 15 residues in the CDR3. Deletions cut 0 bases from V and 4 bases from J, with 12 bases between. CDR3 sequence (DNA): TGTGCCAGCAGTTACTCAGGGGGATCTAGAGAGACCCAGTACTTC. This gives the protein CASSYSGGSRETQYF.

The sample holds a few counts of this clone. V and J are TRBV5-4 and TRBJ1-1; a possible D gene is TRBD1 (6 bases). Trimming stripped 5 bases from V and 1 base from J, with 9 bases between. The CDR3 covers 13 residues. Germline V gene data show CDR1 as SGHNT and CDR2 as YYREEE (reference sequence). Here the CDR3 DNA reads TGTGCCAGCAGAGCGGGACAGAACACTGAAGCTTTCTTT. Translated, it gives CASRAGQNTEAFF.

The chain joins TRBV6-5 to TRBJ2-1; D remains ambiguous. Germline V gene sequence: CDR1 MNHEY, CDR2 SVGAGI. This CDR3 region has 11 residues. The V gene lost 4 bases and the J gene lost 4 bases, with 2 bases spanning the gap. CDR3 region: CASSLYNEQFF. The CDR3 coding sequence is TGTGCCAGCAGTTTATACAATGAGCAGTTCTTC.